Below, 4 T cell receptor beta chains from the same sample are listed, as sequenced in a study of shared clonotypes between healthy human individuals. Measured with immunoSEQ multiplex PCR; TCRdb has only the in-frame clones, and not every one. The sample shows millions of clones, 90% to 95% of them seen only once. The sequenced material came from naive CD4+ T cells from PBMCs. The subset was: CD45RA+ positively selected. All receptors derive from a man aged 18 to 35 in good health. Some clones in this sample may be carry-over from other donors' samples.

In the case of this clone: This sample also contains other DNA sequences that code for the same CDR3. The chain couples TRBV18 to TRBJ1-4, with 8 bases identical to TRBD1. This CDR3 spans 15 amino acids. With V trimmed by 0 bases and J by 7 bases, 4 bases remained unmatched. Germline lookup yields CDR1 KGHSH and CDR2 LQKENI. The CDR3: CASSPPGQGTEKLFF. CDR3 DNA: TGTGCCAGCTCACCACCTGGACAGGGAACTGAAAAACTGTTTTTT.

This rearrangement joins TRBV5-4 to TRBJ2-2; TRBD2 agrees at 10 bases. The J segment lost 5 bases and the V segment lost 3 bases, leaving 10 bases of the junction unmatched. The CDR3 extends over 17 amino acids. CDR1 is SGHNT, CDR2 YYREEE, per germline (reference sequence). CDR3 loop: CASSSSIAGGLTGELFF. The CDR3 coding sequence is TGTGCCAGCAGCTCCTCAATAGCGGGAGGACTAACCGGGGAGCTGTTTTTT. The variable domain in full, completed from reference TRBV5-4 and TRBJ2-2, reads ETGVTQSPTHLIKTRGQQVTLRCSSQSGHNTVSWYQQALGQGPQFIFQYYREEENGRGNFPPRFSGLQFPNYSSELNVNALELDDSALYLCASSSSIAGGLTGELFFGEGSRLTVL.

This clone was recorded only once. The chain uses TRBV16 and TRBJ2-2; D is undetermined. Per germline, CDR1 KGHSY and CDR2 FQNENV. The CDR3 covers 13 residues. V lost 2 bases and J 4 bases, leaving 5 bases between the germline ends. Here the CDR3 reads CASSQTVTGELFF. The CDR3 DNA is TGTGCCAGCAGCCAAACAGTCACCGGGGAGCTGTTTTTT. The full variable domain, with the rest looked up from reference TRBV16 and TRBJ2-2, is GEEVAQTPKHLVRGEGQKAKLYCAPIKGHSYVFWYQQVLKNEFKFLISFQNENVFDETGMPKERFSAKCLPNSPCSLEIQATKLEDSAVYFCASSQTVTGELFFGEGSRLTVL.

The chain is built from TRBV28 and TRBJ2-1; 7 bases fit TRBD2. Germline trimming cut 3 bases from V and 3 bases from J; bases unmatched to any gene: 2. Germline CDR1 and CDR2: MDHEN and SYDVKM. This CDR3 has 14 residues. The CDR3 DNA reads as TGTGCCAGCAGTTTCGAGCGGGGCTACAATGAGCAGTTCTTC. It is translated as CASSFERGYNEQFF.